This record concerns one T cell receptor beta chain sequence. Antigen: not known. RNA transcripts yielded amplified TCR beta CDR3 regions. The HTBI primer set drove a first-round RT-PCR of the TCR CDR3. TCRdb reprocessed the multiplex PCR reads via MiXCR and lists one record per CDR3 protein. The sample holds 250,000 to 300,000 distinct CDR3 sequences, roughly 13% seen once. Germline CDR1 reads MNHEY; CDR2 reads SMNVEV (reference sequence). CDR3 length: 15 amino acids. V was pared by 6 bases and J by 5 bases, with 18 bases between. Uncontrolled infection, other autoimmune disease, pregnancy or lactation excluded patients. Initially, at the first diagnosis of hyperthyroidism and before any ophthalmopathy symptoms, blood was sampled. The data were taken from a study of T cells in Graves' hyperthyroidism and ophthalmopathy. General study findings and limits: Clonotypes that were expanded in thyroid above 0.001 mostly appeared in blood too.

The TCR comes from a woman in her twenties or thirties with Graves' hyperthyroidism that later progressed to Graves' ophthalmopathy. The chain carries TRBV27 and TRBJ2-3; D is unresolved. Material for sequencing was blood. CDR3 sequence (DNA): TGTGCCAGCAGCCTTCAAGCCCCCGCCGGAGATACGCAGTATTTT. As protein: CASSLQAPAGDTQYF.